This T cell receptor (beta chain) was observed in a study of cytomegalovirus exposure and HLA in healthy donors. Study-level information: Sequencing of about 179 million T cells in an earlier analysis found 120 million or so unique TCR beta sequences.

PCR employed 60 Vbeta and 13 Jbeta primers. The table came from immunoSEQ multiplex PCR; TCRdb's copy has only in-frame clones and leaves some out. The sample includes about 160,000 clones, 60% to 80% of them seen just once. In the case of this clone: No antigen is known for it.

With 3 bases clipped from V and 9 bases from J, the junction kept 11 bases outside the gene matches. The CDR3 spans 15 residues. The V gene's germline CDR1 is SGDLS and CDR2 YYNGEE. Study-wide points: Being productive about 90% or about 30% of the time was typical of most TCR beta V segments in an earlier analysis. A further, later analysis showed that HLA-associated TCR beta chains (compared with equally common others) were more clonally expanded.

The V gene is TRBV9, the J gene TRBJ2-1; 8 nucleotides match TRBD2. The sequencing sample was made of PBMCs. The sequence was collected from a male donor in good health and CMV-seronegative. The chain's CDR3 is CASSALAGGPSEQFF. DNA of the CDR3: TGTGCCAGCAGCGCCCTAGCGGGCGGTCCTAGTGAGCAGTTCTTC.